These T cell receptor beta chains were read from a single sample in a study of T-cell reconstitution after alpha-beta-depleted transplantation in children. TCRdb redid the calling of the PCR reads with MiXCR, one entry per CDR3 protein. Altogether 800,000 to 1,000,000 distinct CDR3 sequences are present, roughly 29% being singletons, with the ten largest covering more than 25%. This sample comprised PBMCs, mostly from graft donor cells, obtained 360 days after TCRalphabeta/CD19-depleted stem cell transplant. The receptors come from a boy under two years old who had a stem cell transplant for SCID, so the T cells may come from the graft donor. Each CDR3 is given with its conserved first and last residue. Fields, in order: D gene, J gene, V gene, clone size, CDR3 protein, CDR3 DNA. A D gene is named only where the DNA matches it firmly. A clone size is listed for some rows: how often the clone was seen (once, few, many), or a class if it is expanded.

NA TRBJ2-3 TRBV6-5 many CASSYDVDTQYF TGTGCCAGCAGTTATGATGTAGATACGCAGTATTTT
NA TRBJ1-1 TRBV12-3/TRBV12-4 few CASSPIGGAFAFF TGTGCCAGCAGCCCGATTGGGGGCGCGTTCGCTTTCTTT
NA TRBJ2-7 TRBV6-2/TRBV6-3 NA CASSLRQGGANKYEQYF TGTGCCAGCAGTCTCCGGCAGGGCGGTGCCAATAAGTACGAGCAGTACTTC
NA TRBJ1-5 TRBV24-1 NA CATSDRLSSQPQHF TGTGCCACCAGTGACCGACTTAGTAGTCAGCCCCAGCATTTT
TRBD1 TRBJ2-3 TRBV7-9 many CASSPLPGQGTTDTQYF TGTGCCAGCAGCCCGTTACCGGGACAGGGCACCACAGATACGCAGTATTTT
NA TRBJ2-2 TRBV12-3/TRBV12-4 NA CASSSGGIAGELFF TGTGCCAGCAGTTCAGGGGGGATCGCCGGGGAGCTGTTTTTT
TRBD2 TRBJ2-1 TRBV20-1 NA CSARDDGGSSYNEQFF TGCAGTGCTAGAGATGACGGGGGGAGCTCCTACAATGAGCAGTTCTTC
TRBD1 TRBJ1-1 TRBV24-1 NA CATSEPGGTEAFF TGTGCCACCAGTGAACCAGGGGGCACTGAAGCTTTCTTT
NA TRBJ2-7 TRBV4-3 few CASSQDTRGGYEQYF TGCGCCAGCAGCCAAGATACACGGGGAGGATACGAGCAGTACTTC
TRBD2 TRBJ2-5 TRBV7-2 few CASSPQVAGSQETQYF TGTGCCAGCAGCCCCCAGGTAGCGGGATCCCAAGAGACCCAGTACTTC
TRBD1 TRBJ2-5 TRBV12-3/TRBV12-4 few CASSFSGQGGETQYF TGTGCCAGCAGTTTCTCAGGACAGGGAGGAGAGACCCAGTACTTC
NA TRBJ1-6 TRBV12-3/TRBV12-4 few CASSPGQSRFSPLHF TGTGCCAGCAGCCCCGGACAGTCCCGATTTTCACCCCTCCACTTT
TRBD2 TRBJ2-1 TRBV11-2 NA CASSFAAGGPLLEQFF TGTGCCAGCAGCTTCGCAGCGGGGGGACCTCTTCTTGAGCAGTTCTTC
NA TRBJ2-7 TRBV5-1 NA CASSPLGTSTYEQYF TGCGCCAGCAGCCCCCTGGGTACCTCCACCTACGAGCAGTACTTC
TRBD1 TRBJ1-2 TRBV7-9 NA CASSLRQGPGGYTF TGTGCCAGCAGCTTAAGACAGGGGCCAGGGGGCTACACCTTC
NA TRBJ2-2 TRBV10-3 few CAISRGTGELFF TGTGCCATCAGTCGGGGGACCGGGGAGCTGTTTTTT
NA TRBJ2-7 TRBV12-3/TRBV12-4 few CASTPTGMGLYEQYF TGTGCCAGCACCCCGACAGGAATGGGGCTCTACGAGCAGTACTTC
NA TRBJ1-5 TRBV6-2/TRBV6-3 NA CASRLGAQPQHF TGTGCCAGCAGGCTCGGGGCTCAGCCCCAGCATTTT
TRBD1 TRBJ1-1 TRBV20-1 few CSARPWTGGTEAFF TGCAGTGCTAGGCCTTGGACAGGGGGGACTGAAGCTTTCTTT
NA TRBJ1-1 TRBV7-2 few CASSRGGPPVIAEAFF TGTGCCAGCAGTAGGGGGGGGCCGCCCGTAATCGCTGAAGCTTTCTTT
TRBD1 TRBJ1-4 TRBV7-2 few CASSIAPTGGGEKLFF TGTGCCAGCAGCATTGCTCCAACAGGGGGCGGCGAAAAACTGTTTTTT
TRBD2 TRBJ2-7 TRBV3-1 NA CASSQGLAGLYEQYF TGTGCCAGCAGCCAGGGACTAGCGGGGCTATACGAGCAGTACTTC
NA TRBJ2-2 TRBV9 NA CASSVRGGYTGELFF TGTGCCAGCAGCGTAAGGGGGGGATACACCGGGGAGCTGTTTTTT
NA TRBJ1-2 TRBV4-2 NA CASSQDSGNYGYTF TGTGCCAGCAGCCAAGATTCGGGTAACTATGGCTACACCTTC
TRBD2 TRBJ2-3 TRBV11-2 NA CASRHSLGLAGLPTDTQYF TGTGCCAGCAGACACTCTTTGGGACTAGCGGGTTTGCCCACAGATACGCAGTATTTT
NA TRBJ2-7 TRBV11-2 many CASSRTEVLYEQYF TGTGCCAGCAGCAGGACGGAGGTTCTTTACGAGCAGTACTTC
NA TRBJ2-2 TRBV4-1 NA CASSQAGKANTGELFF TGCGCCAGCAGCCAAGCAGGGAAAGCGAACACCGGGGAGCTGTTTTTT
NA TRBJ2-5 TRBV18 NA CASSPFRGATDETQYF TGTGCCAGCTCACCATTCCGGGGTGCCACCGATGAGACCCAGTACTTC
NA TRBJ2-5 TRBV7-2 NA CASSLIRIIGYQETQYF TGTGCCAGCAGCTTAATCCGGATCATTGGGTACCAAGAGACCCAGTACTTC
NA TRBJ2-1 TRBV29-1 NA CSGTDYNEQFF TGCAGCGGTACAGATTACAATGAGCAGTTCTTC
NA TRBJ1-2 TRBV18 few CASSPRDGHGYTF TGTGCCAGCTCACCCCGGGACGGGCATGGCTACACCTTC
NA TRBJ1-1 TRBV14 few CASSQEFSGSEAFF TGTGCCAGCAGCCAAGAGTTTTCAGGATCTGAAGCTTTCTTT
NA TRBJ2-7 TRBV6-6 few CASRGFGGEQYF TGTGCCAGCCGAGGCTTTGGGGGCGAGCAGTACTTC
NA TRBJ1-5 TRBV20-1 NA CSALGGNQPQHF TGCAGTGCTCTGGGGGGCAATCAGCCCCAGCATTTT
TRBD2 TRBJ2-3 TRBV28 NA CASSGGWNTDTQYF TGTGCCAGCAGCGGGGGGTGGAACACAGATACGCAGTATTTT
NA TRBJ1-1 TRBV6-5 NA CASGYTQGRAFF TGTGCCAGCGGATACACCCAGGGTAGGGCTTTCTTT
TRBD1 TRBJ1-6 TRBV12-3/TRBV12-4 once CASSTGQVGDSPLHF TGTGCCAGCAGTACCGGACAGGTTGGGGATTCACCCCTCCACTTT
TRBD2 TRBJ2-4 TRBV20-1 NA CSALSGGTAKNIQYF TGCAGTGCGCTCAGCGGGGGGACGGCCAAAAACATTCAGTACTTC
NA TRBJ2-2 TRBV2 few CATERDPRSTGELFF TGTGCCACCGAACGGGATCCAAGGAGCACCGGGGAGCTGTTTTTT